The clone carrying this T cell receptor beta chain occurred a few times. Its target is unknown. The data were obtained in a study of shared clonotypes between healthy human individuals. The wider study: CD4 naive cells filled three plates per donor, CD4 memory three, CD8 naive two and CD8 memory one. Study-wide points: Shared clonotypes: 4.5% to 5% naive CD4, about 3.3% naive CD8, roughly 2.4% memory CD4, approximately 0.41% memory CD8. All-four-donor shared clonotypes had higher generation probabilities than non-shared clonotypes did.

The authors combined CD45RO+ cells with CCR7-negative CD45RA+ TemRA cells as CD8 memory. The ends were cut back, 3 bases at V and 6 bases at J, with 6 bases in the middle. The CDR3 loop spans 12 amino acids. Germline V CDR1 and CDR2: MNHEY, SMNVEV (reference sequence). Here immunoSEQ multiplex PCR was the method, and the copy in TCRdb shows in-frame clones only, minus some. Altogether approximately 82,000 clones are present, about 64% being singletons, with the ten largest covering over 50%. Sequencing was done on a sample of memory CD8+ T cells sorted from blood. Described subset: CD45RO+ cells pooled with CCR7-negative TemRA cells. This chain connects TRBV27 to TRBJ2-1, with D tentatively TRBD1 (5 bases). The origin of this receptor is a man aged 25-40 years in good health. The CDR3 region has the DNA TGTGCCAGCAGTTTTCAGGGCAATGAGCAGTTCTTC. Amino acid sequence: CASSFQGNEQFF.